This T cell receptor beta chain is from a study of blood T cells in healthy people across ages (dated by TCRdb to 2014 to 2015). For the wider study: In model experiments, template switching captured about one uniquely barcoded TCR beta cDNA molecule for every two T cells. To track age-related changes in TCR beta repertoire diversity, the study relied on deep sequencing normalized with unique cDNA molecular identifiers. The donors were divided into four age groups: young (average approximately 17 years), middle-aged (about 40), aged (about 62) and long-lived (about 84). To avoid experimental bias, donors of different ages were distributed randomly across sequencing lanes. Using the same blood draw, the study looked at two additional independent replicas of 1 million unique cDNA reads for two donors, one aged 18 to 30 and the other aged 80 or older.

The method was 5' RACE. Sequenced using an Illumina HiSeq 2500. The second PCR ran for roughly 6 to 11 cycles and used a J-beta primer mix along with a sample-barcoded 5' primer. A template-switch 5' adaptor carrying 12 random nucleotides introduced a unique molecular identifier onto each TCR beta cDNA molecule. Each sample yielded at least 3 million CDR3-containing paired-end reads. All of the RNA was converted into first-strand cDNA using the Mint cDNA synthesis kit, with a TRBC-specific oligonucleotide serving as the primer. All cDNA was treated with uracil-DNA glycosylase and then went through a first 18-cycle PCR with the universal primers M1SS and BC2_uni_R. Regarding the original processing steps: For normalization, 1 million high-quality reads, each with a distinct molecular identifier, were randomly selected from each sample. Instead of being binned into consensus sequences, reads with shared molecular identifiers were discarded. MiTCR, run with a Q25 quality threshold and the strictest error-elimination algorithm, handled CDR3 identification, clonotype clustering and error correction. A nonparametric unseen species model with Euler transformation was used to estimate a lower bound on total TCR beta diversity. TCRdb reran the public reads through fastp at Q25 and MiXCR, keeping productive beta chains. A single entry per CDR3 protein holds the most common genes and DNA from its merged rows. TCRdb, not the original authors, processed these V and J calls. Present in this sample are 650,000 to 700,000 distinct CDR3 sequences, roughly 32% of which were seen just once. The top ten clones comprise 15% of the sample.

The paper as a whole reports these results and caveats: Observed TCR beta diversity correlated strongly with the percentage of naive T cells measured by flow cytometry. Estimates of total diversity based on one million sequenced T cells were regarded as lower bounds and as underestimates. Because profiling used bulk unsorted PBMCs, naive and antigen-experienced compartments could not be compared conclusively. The CMV infection status of donors was not known, potentially confounding age-related changes in expanded clonotypes. As age increased, observed TCR beta diversity per million T cells dropped in a roughly linear way, and a significant reduction was already evident by age around 41. Compared with the aged group, more naive CD4+ T cells, fewer expanded clones and increased TCR diversity were shown by the long-lived group, suggesting age selection.

The germline V gene sets CDR1 to SGHTA and CDR2 to FQGNSA. The germline V and J ends show losses of 6 bases and 8 bases respectively, and no gene match explains 7 bases of the junction. From the cysteine up to the phenylalanine, the CDR3 has a length of 14 residues. The entry retains the CDR3 DNA only, 42 bases that are in frame from base 1. Systemically healthy Caucasian individuals from Russia, around 39 in total and aged about 6 to 100 years, were included as donors. Approximately 10 milliliters of peripheral blood were collected from each donor into EDTA-treated Vacutainer tubes. Ficoll-Paque density-gradient centrifugation was used to isolate PBMCs, with at least 6 million per sample. Trizol reagent was used to extract total RNA from PBMCs, with at least 5.5 micrograms per sample. The percentages of naive CD45RAhigh/CD27high T cells were determined by flow cytometry on a PBMC aliquot from every donor.

Note on this clonotype: It has no known antigen specificity. The input lacks base qualities; no much larger clone sits a single base away.

The sequence links TRBV7-2 to TRBJ1-4; the junction holds 9 bases that match TRBD1. This sequence was found in a woman older than 75 in good health. Donor details come from another sample of the same person, matched by shared clones. Source material: blood. The CDR3 reads as follows: CASRSGQGGEKLFF. The base sequence is TGTGCCAGCAGGTCGGGACAGGGTGGCGAAAAACTGTTTTTT.